Following are 23 T cell receptor beta chains from one sample sequenced in a study of identifying expanded T cells in peripheral blood. The assay was immunoSEQ multiplex PCR, and TCRdb's table has in-frame clones only and misses some. This sample carries 75,000 to 90,000 clones, 80% to 90% of them seen once, and the ten largest clones take roughly 7.3%. The sample consisted of blood. These receptors were obtained from a person aged 18 to 75 in good health.

This chain joins TRBV7-6 and TRBJ2-1, with D possibly matching TRBD1 (6 bases). CDR1 and CDR2 from the germline V gene are SGHVS and FNYEAQ. Deletions cut 1 base from V and 8 bases from J, with 9 bases between. The CDR3 has 13 amino acids. CDR3 bases: TGTGCCAGCAGCTTAGAAAAGGGGGATGAGCAGTTCTTC. The encoded protein is CASSLEKGDEQFF.

J is TRBJ2-1 and V is TRBV7-9, with D possibly TRBD2 on 5 matching bases. The V gene lost 2 bases and the J gene lost 3 bases, with 14 bases spanning the gap. Germline CDR1 and CDR2: SEHNR and FQNEAQ (reference sequence). This CDR3 contains 16 residues. CDR3 bases: TGTGCCAGCAGCTTATTATCGCGGGCCCTCTACAATGAGCAGTTCTTC. This encodes CASSLLSRALYNEQFF. The full variable domain, with the rest looked up from reference TRBV7-9 and TRBJ2-1, is DTGVSQNPRHKITKRGQNVTFRCDPISEHNRLYWYRQTLGQGPEFLTYFQNEAQLEKSRLLSDRFSAERPKGSFSTLEIQRTEQGDSAMYLCASSLLSRALYNEQFFGPGTRLTVL.

The chain combines TRBV2 with TRBJ1-4; D may be TRBD1 (5 bases). V lost 2 bases, J lost 8 bases, and 15 bases lay in between. The CDR3 spans 15 residues. The germline V gene has CDR1 SNHLY and CDR2 FYNNEI. The CDR3 spells CASSETGRAGEKLFF. The CDR3 DNA is TGTGCCAGCAGTGAAACGGGCAGGGCTGGGGAAAAACTGTTTTTT.

The rearrangement links TRBV7-9 to TRBJ2-7, with D possibly TRBD1 on 6 matching bases. Trimming pared 1 base from V and 7 bases from J, leaving 11 bases between. Germline V CDR1 and CDR2: SEHNR, FQNEAQ (reference sequence). CDR3 size: 13 residues. Here the CDR3 reads CASSLGTVREQYF. The CDR3 bases are TGTGCCAGCAGCTTAGGGACAGTTAGAGAGCAGTACTTC.

The chain recombines TRBV5-1 with TRBJ1-5; D gene ambiguous. The germline V and J ends were trimmed by 0 bases and 4 bases, with 8 bases remaining between them. The CDR3 covers 14 residues. Germline lookup yields CDR1 SGHRS and CDR2 YFSETQ. The CDR3 spells CASSLGGRNQPQHF. DNA for the CDR3: TGCGCCAGCAGCTTGGGCGGGAGGAATCAGCCCCAGCATTTT.

Only one count was recorded for this clone. J is TRBJ2-4 and V is TRBV21-1. TRBV21-1 is an annotated pseudogene. CDR3 length: 11 amino acids. CDR3 in amino acids: CASSITNIQYF. CDR3 in DNA: TGTGCCAGCAGCATAACAAACATTCAGTACTTC.

The chain recombines TRBV27 with TRBJ1-2, with D possibly being TRBD1 (5 bases). Germline V lookup: CDR1 MNHEY, CDR2 SMNVEV (reference sequence). CDR3 length: 16 amino acids. The ends were cut back, 2 bases at V and 0 bases at J, with 13 bases in the middle. Here the CDR3 DNA reads TGTGCCAGCAGTTTAGTTTACGGGACCGCTAACTATGGCTACACCTTC. It codes for CASSLVYGTANYGYTF.

This sequence joins TRBV4-3 and TRBJ2-3; D perhaps matches TRBD1 (6 bases). Trimming stripped 1 base from V and 0 bases from J, with 20 bases between. Germline CDR1 is LGHNA and CDR2 is YSLEER. This CDR3 spans 19 amino acids. The CDR3 reads CASSQGTALLTSSTDTQYF. CDR3 in DNA: TGCGCCAGCAGCCAAGGGACAGCTCTACTTACCTCAAGCACAGATACGCAGTATTTT.

The chain carries TRBV19 and TRBJ1-3; D unclear. V was cut by 4 bases and J by 0 bases, with 13 bases left in between. CDR1 and CDR2 (germline): LNHDA, SQIVND (reference sequence). This CDR3 has 16 residues. The chain's CDR3 is CASSTPRPVSGNTIYF. In nucleotides, the CDR3 is TGTGCCAGTAGTACCCCAAGACCGGTCTCTGGAAACACCATATATTTT.

There are a few counts of this clone. Other DNA sequences of this sample code for an identical CDR3. The chain joins TRBV14 to TRBJ1-2; the D gene is possibly TRBD1 (5 bases). This CDR3 is built from 13 residues. V dropped 6 bases and J dropped 0 bases, with 8 bases sitting between them. Germline V gives CDR1 SGHDN, CDR2 FVKESK. The CDR3 loop reads CASSQGTNYGYTF. Written as DNA, the CDR3 is TGTGCCAGCAGTCAGGGTACTAACTATGGCTACACCTTC.

This clone appeared once. The V and J genes are TRBV23-1 and TRBJ2-2, with D tentatively TRBD2 (6 bases). TRBV23-1 counts as an open reading frame of uncertain function. V lost 5 bases and J 5 bases, leaving 18 bases between the germline ends. The CDR3 contains 16 residues. The CDR3 nucleotides read TGCGCCAGCAGTAAGTGGGGGGAAGGTAGAACCGGGGAGCTGTTTTTT. Translating it yields CASSKWGEGRTGELFF.

The chain couples TRBV4-1 to TRBJ1-5; D not certain. Trimming removed 0 bases at V and 6 bases at J, with 6 bases between. Germline V lookup: CDR1 MGHRA, CDR2 YSYEKL. The CDR3 sequence is 13 residues long. As DNA, the CDR3 is TGCGCCAGCAGCCAAGATCCCGGTCAGCCCCAGCATTTT. Translating it yields CASSQDPGQPQHF.

DNA for the CDR3: TGTGCCAGCAGTGAACCAGCGGGGGGAATCTACGAGCAGTACTTC. This encodes CASSEPAGGIYEQYF. V and J are TRBV6-1 and TRBJ2-7; 9 bases are shared with TRBD2. V was clipped by 2 bases and J by 3 bases; unmatched bases: 5. The CDR3 has 15 residues. Germline V gene data show CDR1 as MNHNS and CDR2 as SASEGT.

The chain is built from TRBV5-4 and TRBJ1-2; TRBD1 agrees at 8 bases. This CDR3 has 15 amino acids. V shed 5 bases and J 2 bases; nucleotides not matched to a gene: 8. Germline-derived CDR1 and CDR2 are SGHNT and YYREEE (reference sequence). CDR3 DNA sequence: TGTGCCAGCAGACGACAGGGGCCCACAAACTATGGCTACACCTTC. Its protein product is CASRRQGPTNYGYTF.

The chain combines TRBV19 with TRBJ1-1; D gene uncertain. The CDR3 runs 13 residues. Germline assignment: CDR1 LNHDA and CDR2 SQIVND (reference sequence). V lost 3 bases and J lost 4, with 9 bases in between. CDR3 sequence (DNA): TGTGCCAGTAGTATGACGGAGAGCACTGAAGCTTTCTTT. This sequence encodes CASSMTESTEAFF.

The V and J genes are TRBV5-1 and TRBJ1-4, with 10 bases fitting TRBD1. The CDR3 has 16 amino acids. Trimming removed 3 bases from V and 3 bases from J; junction bases left unmatched: 5. Germline V gives CDR1 SGHRS, CDR2 YFSETQ. The CDR3 sequence is CASSSDRGRANEKLFF. CDR3 sequence (DNA): TGCGCCAGCAGCTCCGACAGGGGGCGGGCTAATGAAAAACTGTTTTTT.

The chain recombines TRBV7-8 with TRBJ2-7, with D possibly being TRBD1 (6 bases). CDR1 and CDR2 (germline): SGHVS, FQNEAQ. CDR3 size: 11 residues. V shed 5 bases and J shed 7 bases, with 9 bases lying between them. In DNA, the CDR3 is TGTGCCAGCAGCAGAGGGACAGAGCAGTACTTC. Its translation is CASSRGTEQYF.

This clone was observed a single time. The V call is TRBV5-4, the J call TRBJ2-7; D unresolved. Germline V gives CDR1 SGHNT, CDR2 YYREEE (reference sequence). The length of the CDR3 is 13 residues. Trimming removed 4 bases from V and 5 bases from J, with 13 bases in between. The CDR3 protein is CASSTGLLNEQYF. The CDR3 DNA reads as TGTGCCAGCAGCACGGGCCTGCTAAACGAGCAGTACTTC.

This clone was counted once. The chain joins TRBV6-6 to TRBJ2-1; 7 bases map to TRBD2. Germline V gene sequence: CDR1 MNHNY, CDR2 SVGAGI (reference sequence). CDR3 length equals 14 residues. With V trimmed by 4 bases and J by 4 bases, 4 bases remained unmatched. CDR3 loop: CASSSSGPYNEQFF. CDR3 in DNA: TGTGCCAGCAGTTCTAGCGGACCGTACAATGAGCAGTTCTTC.

This rearrangement joins TRBV5-1 to TRBJ1-1, with D possibly matching TRBD1 (6 bases). The V end was cut by 3 bases, the J end by 0 bases, with 15 bases between. Germline V lookup: CDR1 SGHRS, CDR2 YFSETQ. The CDR3 loop spans 16 amino acids. The CDR3 coding sequence is TGCGCCAGCAGCTCGAGAGGACAGAGAATGAACACTGAAGCTTTCTTT. Translation: CASSSRGQRMNTEAFF.

The V gene is TRBV29-1, the J gene TRBJ2-3, with D perhaps TRBD2 (6 bases). V lost 1 base to trimming and J lost 3 bases, with 11 bases between them. Germline assignment: CDR1 SQVTM and CDR2 ANQGSEA. The CDR3 length is 14 residues. CDR3 sequence (DNA): TGCAGCGTTGAAGGTACGGCGGGGACAGATACGCAGTATTTT. Encoded protein: CSVEGTAGTDTQYF.

This chain links TRBV5-4 with TRBJ1-2, with 7 bases identical to TRBD1. Germline V CDR1 and CDR2: SGHNT, YYREEE (reference sequence). The V and J ends lost 0 bases and 6 bases, in that order; junction bases with no gene match: 8. The CDR3 sequence is 15 residues long. The chain's CDR3 is CASSLAPGQGDGYTF. The CDR3 DNA sequence: TGTGCCAGCAGCTTGGCCCCTGGTCAGGGGGATGGCTACACCTTC.

Here the CDR3 DNA reads TGCGCCAGCAGCTTGACAGGTGACTACGAGCAGTACTTC. This translates into CASSLTGDYEQYF. V is TRBV5-1 and J is TRBJ2-7; D is possibly TRBD1 (5 bases). CDR3 size: 13 residues. The germline gives CDR1 SGHRS, CDR2 YFSETQ. The V and J ends lost 1 base and 3 bases respectively, with 8 bases between them.